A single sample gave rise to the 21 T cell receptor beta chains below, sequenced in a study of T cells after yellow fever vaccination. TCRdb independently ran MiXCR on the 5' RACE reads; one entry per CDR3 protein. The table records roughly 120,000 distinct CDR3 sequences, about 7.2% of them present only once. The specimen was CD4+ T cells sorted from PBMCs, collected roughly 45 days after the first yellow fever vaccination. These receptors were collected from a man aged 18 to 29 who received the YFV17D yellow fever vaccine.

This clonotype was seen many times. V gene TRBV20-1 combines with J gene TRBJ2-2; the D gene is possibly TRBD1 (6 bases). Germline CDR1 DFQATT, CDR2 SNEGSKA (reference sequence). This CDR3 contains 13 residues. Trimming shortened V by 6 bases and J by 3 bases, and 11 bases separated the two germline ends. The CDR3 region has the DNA TGCAGTGCGGGGGACACCTACACCGGGGAGCTGTTTTTT. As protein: CSAGDTYTGELFF.

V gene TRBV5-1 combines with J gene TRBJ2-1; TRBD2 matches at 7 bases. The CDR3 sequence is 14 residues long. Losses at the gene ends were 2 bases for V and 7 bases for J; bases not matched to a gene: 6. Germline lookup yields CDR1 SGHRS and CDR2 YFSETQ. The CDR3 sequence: CASSLQRGRNEQFF. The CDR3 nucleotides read TGCGCCAGCAGCTTACAGCGGGGTAGAAATGAGCAGTTCTTC.

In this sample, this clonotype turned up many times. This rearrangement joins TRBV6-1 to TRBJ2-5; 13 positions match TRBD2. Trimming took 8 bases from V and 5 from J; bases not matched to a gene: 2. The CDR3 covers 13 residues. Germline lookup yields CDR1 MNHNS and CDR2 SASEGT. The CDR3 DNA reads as TGTGCCAGCGGACTAGCGGGGGAGGAGACCCAGTACTTC. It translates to CASGLAGEETQYF.

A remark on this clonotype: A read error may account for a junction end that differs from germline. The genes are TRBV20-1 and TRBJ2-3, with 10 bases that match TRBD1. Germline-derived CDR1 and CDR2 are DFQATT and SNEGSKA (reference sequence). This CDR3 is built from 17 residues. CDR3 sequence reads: CCAPGTGVGIRTDTQYF. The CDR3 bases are TGCTGTGCCCCGGGGACAGGGGTAGGAATTCGCACAGATACGCAGTATTTT.

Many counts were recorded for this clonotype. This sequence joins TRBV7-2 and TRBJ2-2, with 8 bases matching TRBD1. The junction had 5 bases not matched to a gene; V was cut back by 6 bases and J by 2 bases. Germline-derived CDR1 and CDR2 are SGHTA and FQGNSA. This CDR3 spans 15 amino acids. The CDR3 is CASRRGQANTGELFF. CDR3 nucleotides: TGTGCCAGCAGACGGGGACAGGCAAACACCGGGGAGCTGTTTTTT. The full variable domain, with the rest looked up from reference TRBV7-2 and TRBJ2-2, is GAGVSQSPSNKVTEKGKDVELRCDPISGHTALYWYRQSLGQGLEFLIYFQGNSAPDKSGLPSDRFSAERTGGSVSTLTIQRTQQEDSAVYLCASRRGQANTGELFFGEGSRLTVL.

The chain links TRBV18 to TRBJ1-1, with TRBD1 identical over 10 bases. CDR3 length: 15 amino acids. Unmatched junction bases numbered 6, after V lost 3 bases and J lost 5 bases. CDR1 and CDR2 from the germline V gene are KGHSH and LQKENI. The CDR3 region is CASSPPDRGQTEAFF. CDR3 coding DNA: TGTGCCAGCTCACCCCCTGACAGGGGGCAAACTGAAGCTTTCTTT.

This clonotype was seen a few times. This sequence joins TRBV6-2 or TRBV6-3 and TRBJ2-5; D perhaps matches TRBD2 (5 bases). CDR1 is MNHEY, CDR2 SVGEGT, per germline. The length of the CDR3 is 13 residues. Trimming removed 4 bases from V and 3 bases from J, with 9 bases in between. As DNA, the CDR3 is TGTGCCAGCAGTTCGGTCGGGAAAGAGACCCAGTACTTC. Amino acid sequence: CASSSVGKETQYF.

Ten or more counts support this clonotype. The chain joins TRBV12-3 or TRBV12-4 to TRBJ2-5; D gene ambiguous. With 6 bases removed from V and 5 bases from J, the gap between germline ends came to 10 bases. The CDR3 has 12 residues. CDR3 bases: TGTGCCAGCAGCCAAATGGGGGAGACCCAGTACTTC. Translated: CASSQMGETQYF.

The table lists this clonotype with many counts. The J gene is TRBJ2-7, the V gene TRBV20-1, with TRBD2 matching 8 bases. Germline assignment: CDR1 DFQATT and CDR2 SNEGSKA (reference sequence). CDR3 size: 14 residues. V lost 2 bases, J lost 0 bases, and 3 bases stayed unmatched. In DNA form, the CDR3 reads TGCAGTGCTAGAACGGGGGGGAGCTCCTACGAGCAGTACGTC. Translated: CSARTGGSSYEQYV.

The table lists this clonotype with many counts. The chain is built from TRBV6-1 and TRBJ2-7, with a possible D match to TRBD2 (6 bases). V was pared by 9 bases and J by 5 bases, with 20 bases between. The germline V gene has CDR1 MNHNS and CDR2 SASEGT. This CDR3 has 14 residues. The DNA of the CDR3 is TGTGCCAGTCGGCCCCAGACTAGACGGCACGAGCAGTACTTC. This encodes CASRPQTRRHEQYF.

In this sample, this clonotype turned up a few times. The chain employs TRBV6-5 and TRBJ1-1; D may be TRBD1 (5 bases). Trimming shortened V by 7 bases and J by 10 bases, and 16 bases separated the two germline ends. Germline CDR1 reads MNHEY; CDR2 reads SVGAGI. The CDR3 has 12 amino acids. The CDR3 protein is CASINSAGGAFF. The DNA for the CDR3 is TGTGCCAGCATAAACTCGGCCGGGGGAGCTTTCTTT.

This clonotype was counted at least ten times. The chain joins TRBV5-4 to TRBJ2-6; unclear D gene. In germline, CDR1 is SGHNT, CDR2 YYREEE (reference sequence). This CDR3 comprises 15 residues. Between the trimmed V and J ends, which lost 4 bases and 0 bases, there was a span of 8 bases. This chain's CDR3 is CASSPDLSGANVLTF. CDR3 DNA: TGTGCCAGCAGCCCCGACCTCTCTGGGGCCAACGTCCTGACTTTC.

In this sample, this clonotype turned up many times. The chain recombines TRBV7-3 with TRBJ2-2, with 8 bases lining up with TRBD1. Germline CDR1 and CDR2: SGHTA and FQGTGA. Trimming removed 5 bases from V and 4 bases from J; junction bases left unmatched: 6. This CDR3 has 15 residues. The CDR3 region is CASSPTGVGTGELFF. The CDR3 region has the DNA TGTGCCAGCAGCCCGACAGGGGTCGGCACCGGGGAGCTGTTTTTT.

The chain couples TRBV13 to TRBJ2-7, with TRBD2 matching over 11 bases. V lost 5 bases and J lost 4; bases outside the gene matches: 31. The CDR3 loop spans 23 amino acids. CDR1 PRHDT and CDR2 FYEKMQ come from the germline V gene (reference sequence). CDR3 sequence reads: CASSRIPLLAGEVTARILYEQYV. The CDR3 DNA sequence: TGTGCCAGCAGCCGTATTCCCCTACTAGCGGGGGAAGTAACAGCTCGTATTTTATACGAGCAGTACGTC.

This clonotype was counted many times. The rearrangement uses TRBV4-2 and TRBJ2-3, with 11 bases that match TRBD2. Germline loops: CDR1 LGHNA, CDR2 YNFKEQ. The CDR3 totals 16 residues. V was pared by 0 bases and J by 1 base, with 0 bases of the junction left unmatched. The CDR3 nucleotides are TGTGCCAGCAGCCAAGAGGGACTAGCGGGCACAGATACGCAGTATTTT. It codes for CASSQEGLAGTDTQYF.

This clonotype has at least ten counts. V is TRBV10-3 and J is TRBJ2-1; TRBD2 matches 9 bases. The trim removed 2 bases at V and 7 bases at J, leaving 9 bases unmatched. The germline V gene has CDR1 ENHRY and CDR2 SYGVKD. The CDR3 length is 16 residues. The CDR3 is CAISEPGTSPWNEQFF. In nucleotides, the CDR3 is TGTGCCATCAGTGAGCCCGGGACTAGCCCTTGGAATGAGCAGTTCTTC.

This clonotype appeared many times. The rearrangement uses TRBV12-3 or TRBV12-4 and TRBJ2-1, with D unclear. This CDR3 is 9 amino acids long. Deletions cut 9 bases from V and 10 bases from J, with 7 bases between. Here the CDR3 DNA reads TGTGCCAGTGGACCGGAGCAGTTCTTC. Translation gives CASGPEQFF.

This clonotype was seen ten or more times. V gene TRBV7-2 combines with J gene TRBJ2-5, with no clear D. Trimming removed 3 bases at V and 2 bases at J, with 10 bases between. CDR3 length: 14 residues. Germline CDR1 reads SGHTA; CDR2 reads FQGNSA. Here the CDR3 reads CASSLSQTQETQYF. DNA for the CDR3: TGTGCCAGCAGCTTGTCACAGACGCAAGAGACCCAGTACTTC.

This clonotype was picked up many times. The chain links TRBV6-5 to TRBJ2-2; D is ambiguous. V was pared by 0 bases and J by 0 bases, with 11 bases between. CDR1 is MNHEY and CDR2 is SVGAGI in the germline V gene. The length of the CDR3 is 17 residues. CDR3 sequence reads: CASSYSGLSANTGELFF. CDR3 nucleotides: TGTGCCAGCAGTTACTCGGGCCTAAGCGCGAACACCGGGGAGCTGTTTTTT.

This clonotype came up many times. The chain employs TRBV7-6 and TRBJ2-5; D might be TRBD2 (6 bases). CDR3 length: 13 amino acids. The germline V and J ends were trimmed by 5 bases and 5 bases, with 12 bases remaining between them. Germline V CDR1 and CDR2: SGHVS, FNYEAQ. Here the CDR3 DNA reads TGTGCCAGCAGCGGGGACTGGGGGGAGACCCAGTACTTC. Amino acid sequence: CASSGDWGETQYF. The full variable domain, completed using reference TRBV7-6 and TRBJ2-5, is GAGVSQSPRYKVTKRGQDVALRCDPISGHVSLYWYRQALGQGPEFLTYFNYEAQQDKSGLPNDRFSAERPEGSISTLTIQRTEQRDSAMYRCASSGDWGETQYFGPGTRLLVL.

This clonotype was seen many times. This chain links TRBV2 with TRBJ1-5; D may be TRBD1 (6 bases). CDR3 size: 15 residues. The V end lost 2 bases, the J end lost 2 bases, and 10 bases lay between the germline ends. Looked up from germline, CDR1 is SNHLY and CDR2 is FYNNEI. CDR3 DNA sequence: TGTGCCAGCAGTGAATGGGGGGCGGGCAATCAGCCCCAGCATTTT. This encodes CASSEWGAGNQPQHF.